Included here is one T cell receptor (beta chain) sequence, with context. UMI-tagged 5'RACE template switching yielded the TCR beta cDNA. TCRdb re-called the 5' RACE reads; one entry per CDR3 protein, DNA not given. Across around 180,000 distinct CDR3 sequences, the top ten clones capture 20% to 25% of the sample. These data are taken from a study of T cells expressing NK-cell markers. Study as a whole: CD3+CD56+NKG2C+, CD3+CD56+NKG2C- and CD3+CD56-NKG2C+ T cells, once sorted, supplied the TCR beta repertoires.

The CDR3 is made up of 16 amino acids. The germline V gene encodes CDR1 SGHAT and CDR2 FQNNGV. This sequence was found in a man aged 18-69 years in good health. Sequencing was performed on blood T cells: a sorted CD56 or NKG2C T cell subset, CD4+ or CD8+ T cells, or bulk PBMC T cells (not recorded which). The chain couples TRBV11-2 to TRBJ2-1; TCRdb's D call, TRBD2, is unchecked because there is no DNA. CDR3 sequence reads: CASSPGLAGGNNEQFF.